This T cell receptor (beta chain) was retrieved from a study of blood T cell repertoires in COVID-19 (dated by TCRdb to the early 2020s). In terms of the full investigation: Samples covering the acute and convalescent phases of COVID-19 were provided by collaborators in the United States, Italy and Spain. The samples were drawn from the first 160 participants of the ongoing ImmuneRACE study and from 1,254 subjects provided by 6 global collaborators. Subjects who had been exposed to COVID-19, were actively infected with it, or had recovered from it provided the deeply sampled blood TCRbeta repertoires that made up the dataset. A de-identified subject ID, COVID-19 status, age in years and sex were almost always included in the sample metadata. The repertoires were released in a freely available public database meant as a resource for research on the immune response to SARS-CoV-2. The material from the prospective study consisted of cDNA or gDNA derived from T cells, B-cell-depleted T cells, or PBMCs. Where available, HLA class I and class II types were taken from metadata supplied by the sample provider and were not determined by assay-based typing. Broad study findings and their caveats: The amount of clinical and demographic metadata varied by source and participant and was provided uncurated.

Regarding this clone: Its target antigen remains unknown. No qualities accompany the bases; no much larger clone lies one base away.

TCRbeta CDR3 regions were amplified from genomic DNA by means of the immunoSEQ Assay, a bias-controlled multiplex PCR. Per the source publication's procedure: The number of nucleated cells in each sample was estimated by amplification of reference gene primers within the assay. To quantify the absolute abundance of each unique TCRbeta CDR3 rearrangement, sequence reads were collapsed and filtered. For each sample, productive Simpson clonality was calculated by taking the square root of Simpson's diversity index across productive rearrangements. TCRdb carries this immuneACCESS record with in-frame sequences only. Its versions omit some clonotypes, under half of them owing to an unresolved V gene in the studies checked, with the rest unexplained. V and J calls and clone size come straight from that table; D and trimming were deduced from the DNA. The sample has approximately 100,000 clones on record, 70% to 90% of them singletons. The ten top clones hold over 10% of the sample.

Collaborating institutions collected whole blood in K2EDTA tubes following their own protocols. For TCRbeta analysis, collaborators shipped samples in one of three forms: frozen whole blood, isolated PBMCs, or DNA extracted from either of those sample types. Sequencing was done on a sample of peripheral blood. The sequence was collected from a human donor in a cohort sampled during active COVID-19.

The DNA sequence follows: TGTGCCAGCAGCCAAGATCTCGGTAGCATTAACTATGGCTACACCTTC. This sequence encodes CASSQDLGSINYGYTF. The chain is assembled from TRBV14 and TRBJ1-2; confidence is insufficient to name the D gene. The germline V gene encodes CDR1 SGHDN and CDR2 FVKESK. Reading from cysteine to phenylalanine, the CDR3 counts 16 amino acids. Only the CDR3 DNA is retained, 48 bases long and in frame from the first base. V is cut by 0 bases and J by 1 base, and the space between the germline ends is 12 bases.